The 8 T cell receptor beta chains reported below all come from one sample, sequenced in a study of T cell changes during pregnancy in multiple sclerosis. Here immunoSEQ multiplex PCR was the method, and the copy in TCRdb shows in-frame clones only, minus some. Of approximately 33,000 clones in the sample, 88% were seen once. This sample comprised CD4+ T cells from peripheral blood mononuclear cells, obtained in the first trimester of pregnancy. The receptors were gathered from a female donor in good health, enrolled as a control in a pregnancy study.

This rearrangement joins TRBV12-5 to TRBJ1-2; TRBD1 matches 9 bases. The V segment lost 3 bases and the J segment 8 bases; nucleotides outside the gene matches: 7. The length of the CDR3 is 14 residues. Germline V gene data show CDR1 as LGHNT and CDR2 as FRNRAP. The CDR3: CASGLDRGDGGYTF. CDR3 sequence (DNA): TGTGCTAGTGGTTTAGACAGGGGGGACGGGGGCTACACCTTC.

The rearrangement uses TRBV5-1 and TRBJ1-5; no clear D. This CDR3 has 14 residues. Trimming pared 0 bases from V and 3 bases from J, leaving 7 bases between. Germline-derived CDR1 and CDR2 are SGHRS and YFSETQ. CDR3 nucleotides: TGCGCCAGCAGCTTGGACGGTTCCAATCAGCCCCAGCATTTT. Protein product: CASSLDGSNQPQHF.

The chain couples TRBV12-5 to TRBJ1-1; a weak D match, TRBD1 (6 bases). V lost 9 bases, J lost 1 base, and 15 bases lay in between. The V gene's germline CDR1 is LGHNT and CDR2 FRNRAP. This CDR3 contains 14 residues. As DNA, the CDR3 is TGTGCTAGCAGAGGGGGGGCGGCGAACACTGAAGCTTTCTTT. Its translation is CASRGGAANTEAFF.

V and J are TRBV5-4 and TRBJ2-2, with TRBD1 identical over 11 bases. V gave up 4 bases and J gave up 3 bases; unmatched junction bases: 5. CDR1 is SGHNT, CDR2 YYREEE, per germline (reference sequence). The CDR3 runs to 16 residues. In DNA, the CDR3 is TGTGCCAGCAGCCAACGGACAGGGGGCCACACCGGGGAGCTGTTTTTT. This translates into CASSQRTGGHTGELFF.

This chain joins TRBV5-6 and TRBJ1-6; possibly TRBD1 for D (5 bases). V was trimmed by 3 bases and J by 5 bases, leaving 18 bases between them. Germline CDR1 is SGHDT and CDR2 is YYEEEE. The CDR3 spans 17 residues. The CDR3 is CASSSTLRQGNNSPLHF. CDR3 sequence (DNA): TGTGCCAGCAGCTCCACCCTGCGGCAGGGCAATAATTCACCCCTCCACTTT.

V is TRBV19 and J is TRBJ1-1, with TRBD1 matching 8 bases. V dropped 5 bases and J dropped 4; count of bases not matched to a gene: 12. The CDR3 spans 16 residues. Germline CDR1 is LNHDA and CDR2 is SQIVND (reference sequence). The CDR3 sequence is CASSSYSGTGRTEAFF. In DNA form, the CDR3 reads TGTGCCAGTAGTTCCTATTCCGGGACAGGACGCACTGAAGCTTTCTTT.

V usage is TRBV6-1 and J usage is TRBJ1-2; D is unclear. With 7 bases removed from V and 0 bases from J, the gap between germline ends came to 15 bases. Germline CDR1 reads MNHNS; CDR2 reads SASEGT. The CDR3 runs 15 residues. The CDR3 nucleotides are TGTGCCAGCATCCGCAATCCATTAGCTAACTATGGCTACACCTTC. Translating gives CASIRNPLANYGYTF.

The chain is built from TRBV5-8 and TRBJ1-6; maybe TRBD1 (6 bases). With 2 bases removed from V and 7 bases from J, the gap between germline ends came to 7 bases. CDR3 length equals 13 residues. Germline V CDR1 and CDR2: SGHTS, YDEGEE. In nucleotides, the CDR3 is TGTGCCAGCAGCTTAAGGGGGAATTCACCCCTCCACTTT. It yields the protein CASSLRGNSPLHF.